This T cell receptor (beta chain) is drawn from a study of identifying expanded T cells in peripheral blood. This CDR3 contains 16 residues. With 0 bases removed from V and 0 bases from J, the gap between germline ends came to 9 bases. Germline CDR1 and CDR2: SGDLS and YYNGEE. Sequencing was performed with immunoSEQ multiplex PCR; in TCRdb, only in-frame clones are kept and a portion is missing. This sample has 100,000 to 150,000 clones, with 84% found just once. This clone was detected once. Its antigen is currently unknown. Findings and caveats of the study: Over two and four weeks, about 17 and 20 clones changed, versus approximately 1.1 between replicates. Variance in clone template counts between approximately 2-week samples significantly increased with total template count across all healthy donors.

Healthy donors had no documented immune events, such as infections, while sampled. Sequenced input: blood. This clonotype was obtained from a person aged 18-70 years in good health. V and J are TRBV9 and TRBJ1-4; TRBD1 might be the D (5 bases). In nucleotides, the CDR3 is TGTGCCAGCAGCGTAGCTCAAGGGGCAACTAATGAAAAACTGTTTTTT. It encodes CASSVAQGATNEKLFF.